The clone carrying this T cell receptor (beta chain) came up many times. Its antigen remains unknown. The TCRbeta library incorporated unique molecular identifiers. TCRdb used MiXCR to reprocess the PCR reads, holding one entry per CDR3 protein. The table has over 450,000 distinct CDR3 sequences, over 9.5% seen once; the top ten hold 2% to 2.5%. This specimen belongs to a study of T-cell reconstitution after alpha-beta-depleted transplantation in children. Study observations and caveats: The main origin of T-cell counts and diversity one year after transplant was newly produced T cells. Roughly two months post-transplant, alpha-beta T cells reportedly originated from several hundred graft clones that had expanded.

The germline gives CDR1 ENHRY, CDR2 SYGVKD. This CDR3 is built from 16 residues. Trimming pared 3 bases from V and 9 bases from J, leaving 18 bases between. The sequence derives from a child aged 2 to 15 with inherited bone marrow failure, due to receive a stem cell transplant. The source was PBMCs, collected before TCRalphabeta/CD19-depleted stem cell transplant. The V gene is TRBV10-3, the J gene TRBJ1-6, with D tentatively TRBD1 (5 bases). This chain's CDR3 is CAISEPGSSGGSPLHF. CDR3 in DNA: TGTGCCATCAGTGAACCCGGGTCCTCCGGGGGTTCACCCCTCCACTTT.